The rows below give T cell receptor beta chains drawn from one sample of a study of blood T cell repertoires in COVID-19. Sequenced by immunoSEQ multiplex PCR; TCRdb stores in-frame clones only, minus some. The sample yields under 200,000 clones, around 83% seen once. The sample consisted of peripheral blood. All receptors derive from a man in his fifties or sixties with active or convalescent COVID-19. CDR3s leave out the opening cysteine and the closing phenylalanine or tryptophan. A D gene is named only where the DNA matches it firmly. Clone size, where shown, is once, few, many, or a class for clones that have expanded.

D	V	J	size	CDR3
NA	TRBV7-9	TRBJ2-5	NA	ASSLATGLIETQY
TRBD2	TRBV10-3	TRBJ2-5	few	AISESKGGLQETQY
TRBD2	TRBV6-2/TRBV6-3	TRBJ2-1	NA	ASSVSGGAYEQF
NA	TRBV3-1/TRBV3-2	TRBJ2-1	NA	ASSQEADEQF
NA	TRBV19	TRBJ1-2	NA	ASSIGPGLQYGYT
TRBD1	TRBV13	TRBJ2-7	NA	ASSFAEGQGYEQY
TRBD1	TRBV9	TRBJ2-2	NA	ASSVKVTGAMNTGELF
NA	TRBV24-1	TRBJ2-5	NA	ATRDTYQETQY
NA	TRBV7-6	TRBJ2-6	NA	ASSLGGQMYSGANVLT
NA	TRBV5-4	TRBJ2-6	once	ASSFTGGSSGANVLT
NA	TRBV15	TRBJ1-5	NA	ATSRFPGGRGNQPQH
TRBD2	TRBV5-1	TRBJ2-7	NA	ASSLGGGGVDEQY
NA	TRBV6-2/TRBV6-3	TRBJ1-4	NA	ASSQYRGAATNEKLF
NA	TRBV7-6	TRBJ1-1	once	ASSLVTKGKTEAF
TRBD2	TRBV4-1	TRBJ2-6	NA	ASSQRLAGFSGANVLT
TRBD1	TRBV5-4	TRBJ1-1	NA	ASSSGGTVNTEAF
NA	TRBV11-2	TRBJ2-2	NA	ASSLVGATGELF
TRBD2	TRBV19	TRBJ2-1	once	ASSILAGGHYNEQF
NA	TRBV2	TRBJ1-6	NA	ASIYDQGLYSPLH
TRBD1	TRBV30	TRBJ1-2	NA	AWSALTTQRQGIGYGYT
TRBD1	TRBV28	TRBJ1-2	few	ASSSRGQGNYGYT
NA	TRBV5-4	TRBJ1-2	NA	ASSLVQGVGYT
NA	TRBV11-2	TRBJ2-7	once	ASSPRGSLTYEQY
TRBD1	TRBV30	TRBJ2-7	NA	AWIGQASYEQY
NA	TRBV5-6	TRBJ2-3	once	ASSLRTPFGDVDTQY
NA	TRBV11-3	TRBJ1-4	NA	ASSRGQINEKLF
NA	TRBV2	TRBJ1-1	once	ASSPRSGTRNTEAF
NA	TRBV5-6	TRBJ1-2	NA	ASSFPAGESGYT
TRBD1	TRBV2	TRBJ2-7	few	AGDDRGDYEQY
TRBD1	TRBV4-3	TRBJ1-2	NA	ASSQGFGDRGSYT
NA	TRBV5-5	TRBJ1-2	NA	ASSPRGEYGYT
NA	TRBV5-1	TRBJ1-5	NA	ASSYTGESNQPQH
TRBD1	TRBV11-3	TRBJ1-1	NA	ASSDRGGTEAF
TRBD1	TRBV29-1	TRBJ1-5	NA	SVRQGSNQPQH
NA	TRBV6-1	TRBJ2-3	NA	ASSDRTGDPFTQY
TRBD2	TRBV3-1/TRBV3-2	TRBJ2-1	NA	ASSQPPGLTYNEQF